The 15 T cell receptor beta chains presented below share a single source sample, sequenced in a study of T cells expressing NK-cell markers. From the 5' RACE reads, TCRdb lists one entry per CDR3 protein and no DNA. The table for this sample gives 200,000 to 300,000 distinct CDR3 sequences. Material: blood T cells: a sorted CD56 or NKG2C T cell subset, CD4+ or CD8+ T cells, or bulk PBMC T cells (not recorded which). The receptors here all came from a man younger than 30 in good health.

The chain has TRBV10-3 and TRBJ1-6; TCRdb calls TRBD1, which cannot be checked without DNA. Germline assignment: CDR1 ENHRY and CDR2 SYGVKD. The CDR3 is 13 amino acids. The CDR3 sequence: CAISLGTNSPLHF.

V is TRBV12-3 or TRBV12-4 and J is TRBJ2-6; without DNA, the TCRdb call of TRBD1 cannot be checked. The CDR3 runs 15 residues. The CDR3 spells CASSFTGDGANVLTF.

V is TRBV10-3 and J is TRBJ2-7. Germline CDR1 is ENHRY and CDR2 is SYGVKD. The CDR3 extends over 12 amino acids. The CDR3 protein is CAISDPGGEQYF.

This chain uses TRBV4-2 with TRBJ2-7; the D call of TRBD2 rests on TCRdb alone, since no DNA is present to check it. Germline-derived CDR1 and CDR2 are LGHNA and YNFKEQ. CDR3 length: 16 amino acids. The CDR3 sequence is CASSQGTGGPTYEQYF.

Here the CDR3 reads CSARPLQGSPEAFF. The rearrangement joins TRBV20-1 to TRBJ1-1; TCRdb gives TRBD1 as the D gene, but with no DNA this cannot be confirmed. Looked up from germline, CDR1 is DFQATT and CDR2 is SNEGSKA (reference sequence). The CDR3 length is 14 residues.

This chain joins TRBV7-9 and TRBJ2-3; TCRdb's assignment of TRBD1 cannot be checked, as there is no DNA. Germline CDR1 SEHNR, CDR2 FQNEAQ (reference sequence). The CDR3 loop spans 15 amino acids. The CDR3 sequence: CASKRRAVPGDTQYF.

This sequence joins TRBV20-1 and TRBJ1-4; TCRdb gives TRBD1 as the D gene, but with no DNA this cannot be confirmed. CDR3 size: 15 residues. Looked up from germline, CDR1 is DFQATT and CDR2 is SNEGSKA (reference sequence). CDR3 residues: CSASSQGASNEKLFF.

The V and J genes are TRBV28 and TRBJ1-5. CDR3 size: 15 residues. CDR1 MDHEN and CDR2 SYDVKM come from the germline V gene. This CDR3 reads CASSATFGLNQPQHF.

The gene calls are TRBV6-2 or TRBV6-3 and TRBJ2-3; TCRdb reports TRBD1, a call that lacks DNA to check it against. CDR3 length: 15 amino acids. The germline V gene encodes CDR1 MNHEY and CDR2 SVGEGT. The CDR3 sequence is CASSIPRQGIDTQYF.

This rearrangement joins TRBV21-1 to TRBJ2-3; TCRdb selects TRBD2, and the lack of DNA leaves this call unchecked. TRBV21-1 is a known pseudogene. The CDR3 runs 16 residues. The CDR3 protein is CASSRGRRRGTDTQYF.

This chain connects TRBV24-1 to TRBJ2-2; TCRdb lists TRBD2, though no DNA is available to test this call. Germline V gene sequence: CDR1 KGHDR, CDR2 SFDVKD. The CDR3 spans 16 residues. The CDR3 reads CATAPSAGGPAGELFF.

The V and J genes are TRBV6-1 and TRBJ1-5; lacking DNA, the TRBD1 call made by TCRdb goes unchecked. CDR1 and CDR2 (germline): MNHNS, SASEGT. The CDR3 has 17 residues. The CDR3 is CASAKTGRQNSNQPQHF.

The chain's CDR3 is CSASPRVEDIQYF. The gene calls are TRBV20-1 and TRBJ2-4. The CDR3 totals 13 residues. Germline CDR1 and CDR2: DFQATT and SNEGSKA (reference sequence).

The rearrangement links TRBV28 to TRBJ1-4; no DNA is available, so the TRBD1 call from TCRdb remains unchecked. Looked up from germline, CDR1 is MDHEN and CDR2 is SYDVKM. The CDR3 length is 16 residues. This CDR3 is CASSLYWTPTNEKLFF.

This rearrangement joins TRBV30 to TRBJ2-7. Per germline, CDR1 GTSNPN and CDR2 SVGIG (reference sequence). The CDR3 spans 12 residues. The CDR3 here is CAWARQRYEQYF. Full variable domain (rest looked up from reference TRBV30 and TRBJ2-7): SQTIHQWPATLVQPVGSPLSLECTVEGTSNPNLYWYRQAAGRGLQLLFYSVGIGQISSEVPQNLSASRPQDRQFILSSKKLLLSDSGFYLCAWARQRYEQYFGPGTRLTVT.